A single sample gave rise to the 16 T cell receptor beta chains below, sequenced in a study of Ad26.COV2.S vaccination and SARS-CoV-2 variants. Measured with immunoSEQ multiplex PCR; TCRdb has only the in-frame clones, and not every one. The table lists approximately 460,000 clones, roughly 87% of them singletons. Sample treatment: some 20 received Ad26.COV2.S at low or high dose, single or two shots; roughly five received placebo; per-sample allocation not given. Collection of samples fell on day 63 after the first vaccine or placebo injection. Here the sequenced sample was peripheral blood, taken in a trial of Ad26.COV2.S vaccine versus placebo. These receptors were collected from a person between 18 and 65 years old who received the Ad26.COV2.S COVID-19 vaccine or a placebo.

The rearrangement uses TRBV19 and TRBJ2-7; D remains unclear. V dropped 5 bases and J dropped 3 bases, with 11 bases sitting between them. Germline loops: CDR1 LNHDA, CDR2 SQIVND (reference sequence). The CDR3 has 13 amino acids. The chain's CDR3 is CASSPGPDYEQYF. In DNA, the CDR3 is TGTGCCAGTAGTCCCGGGCCGGACTACGAGCAGTACTTC.

CDR3: CATSARSQEPQHF. CDR3 sequence (DNA): TGTGCCACCAGCGCTCGAAGCCAGGAGCCCCAGCATTTT. The V and J genes are TRBV15 and TRBJ1-5, with unresolved D. Germline V gene lookup returns CDR1 LNHNV and CDR2 YYDKDF (reference sequence). V lost 5 bases and J lost 8, with 13 bases in between. The CDR3 has 13 residues.

The chain has TRBV24-1 and TRBJ1-2; 7 bases fit TRBD1. The CDR3 covers 15 residues. V was pared by 6 bases and J by 9 bases, with 15 bases of the junction left unmatched. CDR1 is KGHDR, CDR2 SFDVKD, per germline. The CDR3 nucleotides are TGTGCCACCAGTTTGGAACAGGGGCCCTGGACGAGCTACACCTTC. Protein sequence: CATSLEQGPWTSYTF.

The chain combines TRBV15 with TRBJ1-2; weak D call: TRBD1 (5 bases). The CDR3 totals 14 residues. V was cut by 5 bases and J by 4 bases, with 14 bases left in between. Germline lookup yields CDR1 LNHNV and CDR2 YYDKDF (reference sequence). The CDR3 coding sequence is TGTGCCACCAGCCCAAGGGACGGATTCTATGGCTACACCTTC. It is translated as CATSPRDGFYGYTF.

The chain has TRBV7-9 and TRBJ1-1; 7 positions match TRBD1. The CDR3 has 16 amino acids. The J segment lost 0 bases and the V segment lost 5 bases, leaving 9 bases of the junction unmatched. Germline assignment: CDR1 SEHNR and CDR2 FQNEAQ (reference sequence). The CDR3, as DNA: TGTGCCAGCAGCCTGGCTACAGGGGCTATGAACACTGAAGCTTTCTTT. It encodes CASSLATGAMNTEAFF.

V gene TRBV5-6 combines with J gene TRBJ1-5; D unclear. Germline CDR1 and CDR2: SGHDT and YYEEEE. The CDR3 has 16 amino acids. V lost 3 bases and J lost 4, with 17 bases in between. CDR3: CASSYGLTGSNQPQHF. The CDR3 DNA is TGTGCCAGCAGCTATGGGTTGACGGGTAGTAATCAGCCCCAGCATTTT.

This chain links TRBV4-3 with TRBJ2-6, with a weak D call TRBD2 (6 bases). The V and J ends lost 4 bases and 12 bases respectively, with 22 bases between them. Looked up from germline, CDR1 is LGHNA and CDR2 is YSLEER. The CDR3 totals 16 residues. The CDR3 nucleotides are TGCGCCAGCAGCCTCGGAGGGTCCGGGGCCGGAGGCGTCCTGACTTTC. It codes for CASSLGGSGAGGVLTF.

The chain couples TRBV4-3 to TRBJ1-3, with a tentative D call TRBD1 (5 bases). V was clipped by 0 bases and J by 4 bases, with 13 bases between them. CDR1 LGHNA and CDR2 YSLEER come from the germline V gene. This CDR3 comprises 16 residues. DNA for the CDR3: TGCGCCAGCAGCCAAGAGGCCACGGGACGGGGAAACACCATATATTTT. Amino acid sequence: CASSQEATGRGNTIYF.

The rearrangement joins TRBV5-1 to TRBJ1-5, with 7 positions matching TRBD1. The CDR3 length is 15 residues. J lost 2 bases, V lost 4 bases, and 6 bases had no gene match. Per the germline V gene, CDR1 is SGHRS and CDR2 is YFSETQ. CDR3 sequence reads: CASSLVTGGNQPQHF. CDR3 sequence (DNA): TGCGCCAGCAGCCTGGTTACAGGGGGCAATCAGCCCCAGCATTTT.

This clone was recorded once. V usage is TRBV6-5 and J usage is TRBJ2-5; the D is unclear. V was pared by 0 bases and J by 5 bases, with 13 bases between. CDR3 length equals 15 residues. The germline gives CDR1 MNHEY, CDR2 SVGAGI. CDR3 sequence: CASSYSDQAKETQYF. CDR3 nucleotide sequence: TGTGCCAGCAGTTACTCGGACCAGGCGAAGGAGACCCAGTACTTC.

This chain's CDR3 is CASSPIGTTKNIQYF. CDR3 DNA: TGTGCCAGCAGCCCTATAGGGACCACCAAAAACATTCAGTACTTC. The chain employs TRBV5-6 and TRBJ2-4, with D tentatively TRBD1 or TRBD2 (5 bases each). Trimming stripped 4 bases from V and 2 bases from J, with 13 bases between. This CDR3 contains 15 residues. Per the germline V gene, CDR1 is SGHDT and CDR2 is YYEEEE.

The genes are TRBV27 and TRBJ1-1; D perhaps matches TRBD1 (6 bases). In germline, CDR1 is MNHEY, CDR2 SMNVEV (reference sequence). The CDR3 contains 13 residues. V dropped 4 bases and J dropped 5 bases, with 11 bases sitting between them. CDR3 loop: CASSSTGRTEAFF. The CDR3 bases are TGTGCCAGCAGTTCTACAGGGCGGACTGAAGCTTTCTTT.

V and J are TRBV11-3 and TRBJ2-1, with TRBD2 identical over 7 bases. The germline V gene has CDR1 SGHNT and CDR2 YENEEA. The CDR3 sequence is 15 residues long. V lost 1 base and J lost 5; bases outside the gene matches: 5. The CDR3 coding sequence is TGTGCCAGCAGCTTAGGACTAGCCGCGAACAATGAGCAGTTCTTC. Its protein product is CASSLGLAANNEQFF.

The table lists this clone with a count of one. V gene TRBV2 combines with J gene TRBJ2-2, with 10 positions matching TRBD2. Germline CDR1 reads SNHLY; CDR2 reads FYNNEI. Trimming removed 6 bases from V and 0 bases from J; junction bases left unmatched: 4. This CDR3 contains 16 residues. The CDR3 protein is CASRLGLATNTGELFF. The DNA for the CDR3 is TGTGCCAGCAGGCTGGGACTAGCGACGAACACCGGGGAGCTGTTTTTT.

A single count supports this clone. The V and J genes are TRBV6-5 and TRBJ2-7; D may be TRBD1 or TRBD2 (5 bases each). Germline V CDR1 and CDR2: MNHEY, SVGAGI. The CDR3 covers 16 residues. V was trimmed by 0 bases and J by 6 bases, leaving 18 bases between them. In DNA, the CDR3 is TGTGCCAGCAGTTACTCGAGGTGGGGGAAGGAACGCGAGCAGTACTTC. The encoded protein is CASSYSRWGKEREQYF.

The chain carries TRBV11-3 and TRBJ2-5; D perhaps matches TRBD2 (6 bases). Germline CDR1 SGHNT, CDR2 YENEEA. CDR3 size: 14 residues. The V gene lost 5 bases and the J gene lost 5 bases, with 15 bases spanning the gap. The CDR3 coding sequence is TGTGCCAGCAGCACTGCGGGGCAGAGGGAGACCCAGTACTTC. This translates into CASSTAGQRETQYF.